Shown below are 26 T cell receptor beta chains from a single sample sequenced in a study of T-cell reconstitution after alpha-beta-depleted transplantation in children. Antigen specificity for these receptors is unknown. Findings of the study overall: One year post-transplant, T-cell counts and diversity were largely derived from T cells produced anew.

This sample's TCRbeta library carried unique molecular identifier barcodes. TCRdb re-called the PCR reads with MiXCR, one entry per CDR3 protein. The sample contains some 300,000 distinct CDR3 sequences, approximately 7.3% of which appear only once. Sequenced here: peripheral blood, sampled 360 days after TCRalphabeta/CD19-depleted stem cell transplant. The source of these receptors is a female patient between 2 and 10 years old who had a stem cell transplant for Fanconi anemia, so the T cells may come from the graft donor.

This clonotype was counted between two and nine times. V usage is TRBV5-5 and J usage is TRBJ1-2; no clear D gene. V dropped 3 bases and J dropped 2 bases, with 14 bases sitting between them. The CDR3 has 15 residues. Germline loops: CDR1 SGHKS, CDR2 YYEKEE (reference sequence). The CDR3 is CASSSAETGNYGYTF. The CDR3, as DNA: TGTGCCAGCAGCTCAGCTGAGACGGGGAACTATGGCTACACCTTC.

At least ten counts were recorded for this clonotype. The chain joins TRBV20-1 to TRBJ2-2; D gene uncertain. CDR3 length equals 14 residues. Trimming shortened V by 2 bases and J by 1 base, and 8 bases separated the two germline ends. Germline V lookup: CDR1 DFQATT, CDR2 SNEGSKA (reference sequence). DNA for the CDR3: TGCAGTGCTAGAAGGGATCTGAACACCGGGGAGCTGTTTTTT. Encoded protein: CSARRDLNTGELFF.

This clonotype has at least ten counts. The chain couples TRBV29-1 to TRBJ2-2; tentative D call: TRBD2 (5 bases). The germline gives CDR1 SQVTM, CDR2 ANQGSEA. There are 14 residues in the CDR3. Trimming shortened V by 5 bases and J by 1 base, and 11 bases separated the two germline ends. CDR3 protein: CSVMSGWNTGELFF. The CDR3 nucleotides are TGCAGCGTTATGAGCGGTTGGAACACCGGGGAGCTGTTTTTT.

This clonotype was detected ten times or more. The V gene is TRBV29-1, the J gene TRBJ1-1; D is undetermined. The CDR3 has 12 amino acids. Between the trimmed V and J ends, which lost 7 bases and 8 bases, there was a span of 17 bases. CDR1 is SQVTM, CDR2 ANQGSEA, per germline. CDR3 residues: CSAQFTLYEAFF. The CDR3, as DNA: TGCAGCGCCCAATTTACTTTATACGAAGCTTTCTTT.

This clonotype occurred a few times. The rearrangement uses TRBV6-2 or TRBV6-3 and TRBJ2-7, with D perhaps matching TRBD2 (6 bases). The germline V and J ends were trimmed by 6 bases and 0 bases, with 18 bases remaining between them. Germline V lookup: CDR1 MNHEY, CDR2 SVGEGT. This CDR3 comprises 16 residues. CDR3 protein: CASRPEEGFSSYEQYV. CDR3 nucleotides: TGTGCCAGCAGGCCGGAGGAGGGCTTTAGCTCCTACGAGCAGTACGTC.

This chain connects TRBV28 to TRBJ2-7; 8 bases are a match to TRBD2. Germline trimming cut 2 bases from V and 4 bases from J; bases unmatched to any gene: 4. CDR1 is MDHEN and CDR2 is SYDVKM in the germline V gene. This CDR3 contains 14 residues. The CDR3, as DNA: TGTGCCAGCAGTTTACAGCGGGAGTTATACGAGCAGTACTTC. Translating gives CASSLQRELYEQYF.

This clonotype was detected many times. This chain uses TRBV20-1 with TRBJ2-3; D tentatively reads TRBD1 or TRBD2 (7 bases each). Trimming took off 4 bases at V and 4 bases at J, with 12 bases between the two ends. This CDR3 region has 13 residues. In germline, CDR1 is DFQATT, CDR2 SNEGSKA (reference sequence). DNA for the CDR3: TGCAGTGCTAACCCAGGGGGGGCAGATACGCAGTATTTT. Its protein is CSANPGGADTQYF.

This clonotype has at least ten counts. This chain uses TRBV29-1 with TRBJ2-2, with unresolved D. The germline CDR1 and CDR2 sequences are SQVTM and ANQGSEA. V was shortened by 3 bases and J by 2 bases, with 7 bases between the two germline ends. This CDR3 is built from 13 residues. The CDR3 DNA follows: TGCAGCGTTGATCCTCTAAACACCGGGGAGCTGTTTTTT. Protein product: CSVDPLNTGELFF.

Ten or more counts support this clonotype. The J gene is TRBJ2-7, the V gene TRBV20-1; TRBD2 aligns across 13 bases. V lost 5 bases to trimming and J lost 7 bases; unmatched junction nucleotides: 5. The CDR3 consists of 13 residues. The V gene's germline CDR1 is DFQATT and CDR2 SNEGSKA (reference sequence). The CDR3 DNA reads TGCAGTGCTGAACTAGCGGGGGGGCCTGAGCAGTACTTC. Translation: CSAELAGGPEQYF.

This clonotype was recorded at least ten times. The chain combines TRBV6-1 with TRBJ1-5, with TRBD1 as a possible D gene (5 bases). V dropped 8 bases and J dropped 3 bases, with 11 bases sitting between them. The germline gives CDR1 MNHNS, CDR2 SASEGT. The CDR3 totals 13 residues. The CDR3 bases are TGTGCCAGCGGTGGGGGATTCAATCAGCCCCAGCATTTT. Encoded protein: CASGGGFNQPQHF.

This clonotype showed up many times. The chain carries TRBV21-1 and TRBJ2-7; the table's D call of TRBD2 was not tested on the DNA. TRBV21-1 corresponds to a pseudogene. The CDR3 is 14 residues long. As DNA, the CDR3 is TGTGCCAGCAGCAAAGGTACCTTGCGGGACGAGCAGTACGTC. Its translation: CASSKGTLRDEQYV.

The CDR3 DNA sequence: TGTGCCAGCAGACATAGCGGGACCCACTACAATGAGCAGTTCTTC. Translation: CASRHSGTHYNEQFF. This sequence joins TRBV7-8 and TRBJ2-1, with 8 bases lining up with TRBD2. The trim removed 6 bases at V and 3 bases at J, leaving 7 bases unmatched. This CDR3 comprises 15 residues. CDR1 is SGHVS and CDR2 is FQNEAQ in the germline V gene.

This clonotype showed up just a few times. This sequence joins TRBV28 and TRBJ2-1, with 8 bases lining up with TRBD2. From germline, CDR1 is MDHEN and CDR2 SYDVKM. Germline trimming cut 5 bases from V and 6 bases from J; bases unmatched to any gene: 12. This CDR3 has 16 amino acids. CDR3 in amino acids: CASSAEAGVRGNEQFF. The CDR3 nucleotides are TGTGCCAGCAGTGCCGAAGCGGGGGTGAGGGGCAATGAGCAGTTCTTC.

This clonotype was counted at least ten times. The chain carries TRBV15 and TRBJ2-3; D is ambiguous. The CDR3 totals 13 residues. V was clipped by 2 bases and J by 3 bases, with 6 bases between them. Germline CDR1 LNHNV, CDR2 YYDKDF (reference sequence). DNA for the CDR3: TGTGCCACCAGCAGACATGGGACAGATACGCAGTATTTT. Its translation: CATSRHGTDTQYF.

The table lists this clonotype with many counts. The rearrangement links TRBV20-1 to TRBJ1-1; D is unresolved. V was cut by 3 bases and J by 4 bases, with 21 bases left in between. The germline gives CDR1 DFQATT, CDR2 SNEGSKA (reference sequence). The CDR3 is 16 residues long. Here the CDR3 DNA reads TGCAGTGCTAGGCGTACAGAAGGGATCGGAGGCACTGAAGCTTTCTTT. The encoded protein is CSARRTEGIGGTEAFF.

Many counts were recorded for this clonotype. V usage is TRBV4-2 and J usage is TRBJ2-7; TRBD1 matches 8 bases. The CDR3 sequence is 16 residues long. Germline CDR1 reads LGHNA; CDR2 reads YNFKEQ. V shed 0 bases, J shed 1 base, and the junction held 5 bases outside the gene matches. DNA of the CDR3: TGTGCCAGCAGCCAAGAGGACAGGGTAGCTTCCTACGAGCAGTACTTC. Protein product: CASSQEDRVASYEQYF.

This clonotype was counted at least ten times. This rearrangement joins TRBV6-2 or TRBV6-3 to TRBJ2-3, with D possibly matching TRBD1 (5 bases). Germline loops: CDR1 MNHEY, CDR2 SVGEGT. The CDR3 runs to 16 residues. Trimming left V 2 bases short and J 0 bases short, with 12 bases between. This chain's CDR3 is CASSYPRATSTDTQYF. As DNA, the CDR3 is TGTGCCAGCAGTTACCCCAGGGCGACTAGCACAGATACGCAGTATTTT.

This clonotype was counted at least ten times. The chain joins TRBV12-3 or TRBV12-4 to TRBJ2-3; D gene uncertain. There are 14 residues in the CDR3. Trimming removed 2 bases from V and 0 bases from J, with 6 bases in between. The CDR3 here is CASSLLASTDTQYF. The CDR3 DNA reads as TGTGCCAGCAGTTTACTGGCGAGCACAGATACGCAGTATTTT.

This chain joins TRBV12-3 or TRBV12-4 and TRBJ1-1; a weak D match, TRBD1 (5 bases). The germline V and J ends were trimmed by 5 bases and 3 bases, with 16 bases remaining between them. This CDR3 is built from 15 residues. CDR3 region: CASSPGPGGDTEAFF. The CDR3 coding sequence is TGTGCCAGCAGTCCCGGGCCCGGAGGGGACACTGAAGCTTTCTTT.

This clonotype was recorded at least ten times. The chain recombines TRBV5-1 with TRBJ2-5; no definite D call. The ends were cut back, 0 bases at V and 2 bases at J, with 11 bases in the middle. The germline CDR1 and CDR2 sequences are SGHRS and YFSETQ. The CDR3 is 15 residues long. CDR3 DNA sequence: TGCGCCAGCAGCTTGGGGTTCTCGGTACAAGAGACCCAGTACTTC. Translation: CASSLGFSVQETQYF.

This clonotype was seen many times. The chain employs TRBV6-5 and TRBJ2-2; D is unresolved. The V end lost 0 bases, the J end lost 2 bases, and 7 bases lay between the germline ends. Germline V gene sequence: CDR1 MNHEY, CDR2 SVGAGI. The CDR3 extends over 15 amino acids. Here the CDR3 DNA reads TGTGCCAGCAGTTACTCGACCCTCAACACCGGGGAGCTGTTTTTT. Its translation: CASSYSTLNTGELFF.

This clonotype was counted a single time. Since no conserved phenylalanine or tryptophan closes the CDR3, a read error is the likely cause. The V and J genes are TRBV5-1 and TRBJ1-2; 11 bases match TRBD1. Losses at the gene ends were 5 bases for V and 6 bases for J; bases not matched to a gene: 3. This CDR3 has 13 amino acids. Germline CDR1 reads SGHRS; CDR2 reads YFSETQ. Here the CDR3 DNA reads TGCGCCAGCAGTCGGGGACAGGGGGATGGCTACACCATC. Its translation is CASSRGQGDGYTI.

This clonotype occurred many times. The J gene is TRBJ2-7, the V gene TRBV12-3 or TRBV12-4, with 7 bases matching TRBD1. V gave up 1 base and J gave up 4 bases; unmatched junction bases: 4. The CDR3 loop spans 14 amino acids. CDR3 residues: CASSLVGGAYEQYF. Here the CDR3 DNA reads TGTGCCAGCAGTTTAGTAGGGGGCGCATACGAGCAGTACTTC.

This clonotype was found many times. The chain uses TRBV29-1 and TRBJ1-2, with TRBD1 as a possible D gene (6 bases). The V and J ends lost 4 bases and 0 bases respectively, with 9 bases between them. Germline loops: CDR1 SQVTM, CDR2 ANQGSEA. The CDR3 covers 13 residues. The chain's CDR3 is CSVGTAPNYGYTF. The DNA of the CDR3 is TGCAGCGTTGGGACAGCTCCTAACTATGGCTACACCTTC.

The table lists this clonotype with a few counts. V is TRBV20-1 and J is TRBJ1-2, with D unclear. V was pared by 1 base and J by 5 bases, with 14 bases between. Germline V gene data show CDR1 as DFQATT and CDR2 as SNEGSKA (reference sequence). CDR3 length: 14 amino acids. For the CDR3, the DNA is TGCAGTGCTAGAGCCGCGGCCCCCATATATGGCTACACCTTC. Translation: CSARAAAPIYGYTF.

Ten or more counts support this clonotype. V gene TRBV9 combines with J gene TRBJ2-6; D might be TRBD1 (5 bases). Germline loops: CDR1 SGDLS, CDR2 YYNGEE. The CDR3 totals 15 residues. Trimming took 3 bases from V and 2 from J, leaving 9 bases between them. CDR3 sequence reads: CASSGGNPGANVLTF. The CDR3 DNA sequence: TGTGCCAGCAGCGGGGGCAATCCTGGGGCCAACGTCCTGACTTTC.